The clone carrying this T cell receptor beta chain showed up just a few times. The target antigen is unknown. This record comes from a study of T-cell memory formation after mild COVID-19. Looking at the study overall: Clusters of TCRs were largely donor specific. Study-wide points: In pre-infection memory, a portion of responding clones appeared, which suggested that cross-reactive memory joined. CD4+ clones that contracted lay mainly in CM and EM; CD8+ ones lay in EMRA.

This CDR3 region has 11 residues. CDR1 DFQATT and CDR2 SNEGSKA come from the germline V gene (reference sequence). V lost 3 bases to trimming and J lost 15 bases; unmatched junction nucleotides: 8. Libraries for TCRalpha and TCRbeta carried sample barcodes and unique molecular identifiers via 5'RACE. One entry per CDR3 protein results from TCRdb running MiXCR on the 5' RACE reads. The sample lists 250,000 to 300,000 distinct CDR3 sequences; roughly 8.2% were seen once. The receptor comes from a man between 18 and 29 years old who had mild COVID-19 (a few samples of this study predate the infection). Cell type and time point are not known. Input material: PBMCs or a T cell subset sorted from them (not recorded which). The rearrangement uses TRBV20-1 and TRBJ2-1; TRBD2 matches at 7 bases. The CDR3 spells CSASSMTSLFF. The CDR3 coding sequence is TGCAGTGCTAGCTCTATGACTAGCCTGTTCTTC.